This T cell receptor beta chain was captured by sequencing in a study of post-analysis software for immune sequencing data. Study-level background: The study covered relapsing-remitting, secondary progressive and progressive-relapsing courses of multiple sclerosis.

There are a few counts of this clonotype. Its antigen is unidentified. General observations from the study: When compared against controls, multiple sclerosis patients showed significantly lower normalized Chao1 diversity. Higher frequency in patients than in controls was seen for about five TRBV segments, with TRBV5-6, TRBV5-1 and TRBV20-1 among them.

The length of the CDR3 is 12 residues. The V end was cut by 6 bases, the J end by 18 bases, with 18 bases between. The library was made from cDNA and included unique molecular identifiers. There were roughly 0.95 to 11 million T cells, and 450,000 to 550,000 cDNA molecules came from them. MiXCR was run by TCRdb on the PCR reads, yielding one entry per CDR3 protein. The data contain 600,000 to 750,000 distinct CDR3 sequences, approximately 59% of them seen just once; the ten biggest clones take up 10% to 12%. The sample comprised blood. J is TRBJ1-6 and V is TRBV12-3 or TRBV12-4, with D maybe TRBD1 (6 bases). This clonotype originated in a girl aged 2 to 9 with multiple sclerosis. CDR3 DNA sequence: TGTGCCAGCAGCGACCCGGGACAACCAAACCACTTT. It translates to CASSDPGQPNHF.